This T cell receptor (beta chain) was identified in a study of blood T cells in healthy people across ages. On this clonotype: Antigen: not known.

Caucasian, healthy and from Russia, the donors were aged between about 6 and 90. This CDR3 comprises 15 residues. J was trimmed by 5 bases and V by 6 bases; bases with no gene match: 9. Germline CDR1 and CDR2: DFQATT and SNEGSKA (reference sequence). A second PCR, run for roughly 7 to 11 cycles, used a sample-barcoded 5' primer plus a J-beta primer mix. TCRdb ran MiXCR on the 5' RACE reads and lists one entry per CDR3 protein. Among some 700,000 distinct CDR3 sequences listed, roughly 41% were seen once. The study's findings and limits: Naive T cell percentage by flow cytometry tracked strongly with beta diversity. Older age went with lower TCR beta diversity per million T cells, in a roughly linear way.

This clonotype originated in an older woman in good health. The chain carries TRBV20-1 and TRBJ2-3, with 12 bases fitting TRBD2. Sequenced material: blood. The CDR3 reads CSAPRLAGAVDTQYF. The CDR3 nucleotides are TGCAGTGCGCCTAGACTAGCGGGGGCGGTAGATACGCAGTATTTT.